Sequencing of this T cell receptor (beta chain) was carried out in a study of cytotoxic CD8 clonotypes in ibrutinib-treated CLL. The length of the CDR3 is 14 residues. The germline V and J ends were trimmed by 0 bases and 5 bases, with 10 bases remaining between them. Per germline, CDR1 MNHNS and CDR2 SASEGT. The data were produced by immunoSEQ multiplex PCR, yet TCRdb's version contains in-frame clones alone and is incomplete. The repertoire holds around 60,000 clones, with approximately 57% as singletons. The J gene is TRBJ1-2, the V gene TRBV6-1; D remains unclear. The TCR sequence derives from a human donor with chronic lymphocytic leukemia. Sequenced material: PBMCs, taken after 12 months of ibrutinib treatment. CDR3: CASSEARAVYGYTF. As DNA, the CDR3 is TGTGCCAGCAGTGAAGCGCGGGCTGTGTATGGCTACACCTTC.